The entry below gives a single T cell receptor beta chain sequence along with its context. Deletions cut 6 bases from V and 3 bases from J, with 9 bases between. Germline V lookup: CDR1 SGHTA, CDR2 FQGNSA. The CDR3 extends over 13 amino acids. The data were obtained in a study of identifying expanded T cells in peripheral blood. Collection occurred without any documented infections or immune events in donors. Data came from immunoSEQ multiplex PCR; TCRdb stores just in-frame clones and leaves some out. The sample consists of around 75,000 clones, under 90% of them appearing once. Input material: blood. The genes are TRBV7-2 and TRBJ2-1; a weak D match, TRBD2 (6 bases). This clonotype was sampled from a person aged 18-70 years in good health. The CDR3 coding sequence is TGTGCCAGCAGGATGACTAGCTACAATGAGCAGTTCTTC. Its translation is CASRMTSYNEQFF.